This TCR beta chain originates from a study of tumor-infiltrating lymphocytes in localized non-small cell lung cancer. Study at large: Several tumor histologies, both smoking statuses, and some post-neoadjuvant chemotherapy samples were included.

Assay: immunoSEQ multiplex PCR; the TCRdb copy retains only in-frame clones and omits some. The sample shows 4,600 or so clones, approximately 94% of them seen only once. A remark on this clone: Its antigen is not known.

Study-level findings and limits: Technical variation could not be separated from intratumor heterogeneity here.

The clonotype was recovered from a human donor with non-small cell lung cancer. Material for sequencing was uninvolved lung tissue not adjacent to the tumor.

The CDR3: CASSRTRTDTGELFF. The CDR3 DNA follows: TGTGCCAGCAGTCGAACACGGACTGACACCGGGGAGCTGTTTTTT. The chain carries TRBV6-6 and TRBJ2-2, with D perhaps matching TRBD2 (5 bases). Germline V gene data show CDR1 as MNHNY and CDR2 as SVGAGI (reference sequence). The CDR3 length is 15 residues. V dropped 5 bases and J dropped 3 bases, with 13 bases sitting between them.